Each of the 15 T cell receptor beta chains below was sequenced from the same sample in a study of neurological immune-mediated disorders. Noted time point: longitudinal time-point 3. TCRdb ran MiXCR on the 5' RACE reads and lists one entry per CDR3 protein. The sample shows over 90,000 distinct CDR3 sequences, 10% to 12% of them seen only once. Material for sequencing was PBMCs. Receptor source: a female donor with HTLV-1-associated myelopathy (HAM/TSP).

This clonotype was recorded at least ten times. The chain couples TRBV2 to TRBJ2-2, with D uncertain. CDR3 length: 16 residues. Between the trimmed V and J ends, which lost 5 bases and 0 bases, there was a span of 13 bases. Germline V lookup: CDR1 SNHLY, CDR2 FYNNEI. The CDR3 is CASSRSQETNTGELFF. The CDR3 DNA sequence: TGTGCCAGCAGTCGCTCGCAGGAGACGAACACCGGGGAGCTGTTTTTT.

Many counts were recorded for this clonotype. This sequence joins TRBV5-1 and TRBJ1-2, with a tentative D call TRBD1 (5 bases). CDR3 length: 14 amino acids. In germline, CDR1 is SGHRS, CDR2 YFSETQ. Between the trimmed V and J ends, which lost 0 bases and 1 base, there was a span of 7 bases. DNA for the CDR3: TGCGCCAGCAGCTTGGGACAGATTAACTATGGCTACACCTTC. Protein product: CASSLGQINYGYTF.

In its sample, this clonotype was seen a few times. The gene calls are TRBV4-1 and TRBJ2-1, with unresolved D. Germline CDR1 reads MGHRA; CDR2 reads YSYEKL. With 2 bases removed from V and 0 bases from J, the gap between germline ends came to 8 bases. The CDR3 is made up of 15 amino acids. The CDR3 DNA follows: TGCGCCAGCAGCCAAAGCCTGAGCTCCTACAATGAGCAGTTCTTC. Protein: CASSQSLSSYNEQFF.

This clonotype was seen at least ten times. The chain links TRBV12-3 or TRBV12-4 to TRBJ1-1; TRBD1 is a possible D gene (5 bases). The CDR3 spans 15 residues. The V end lost 6 bases, the J end lost 4 bases, and 18 bases lay between the germline ends. The CDR3 reads CASSQNGRDGTEAFF. The CDR3 nucleotides read TGTGCCAGCAGCCAAAATGGCAGGGATGGCACTGAAGCTTTCTTT.

This clonotype occurred many times. DNA of the CDR3: TGTGCCAGCAGCTTGGAAAGGGAGTCCTACAATGAGCAGTTCTTC. This gives the protein CASSLERESYNEQFF. The chain links TRBV7-2 to TRBJ2-1; weak D call: TRBD2 (5 bases). The CDR3 is made up of 15 amino acids. Trimming took 3 bases from V and 1 from J, leaving 10 bases between them. CDR1 and CDR2 from the germline V gene are SGHTA and FQGNSA.

To note about this clonotype: Possible read error: a much larger clone is one base away. CDR3 amino acids: CVSSQEPQDYNEQFF. CDR3 nucleotides: TGTGTCAGCAGCCAAGAGCCCCAGGACTACAATGAGCAGTTCTTC. This chain uses TRBV14 with TRBJ2-1; D ambiguous. The CDR3 length is 15 residues. The V gene's germline CDR1 is SGHDN and CDR2 FVKESK.

In this sample, this clonotype turned up many times. This chain uses TRBV11-2 with TRBJ2-7; D is unresolved. This CDR3 is built from 15 residues. Germline-derived CDR1 and CDR2 are SGHAT and FQNNGV. V was pared by 0 bases and J by 6 bases, with 15 bases between. In DNA, the CDR3 is TGTGCCAGCAGCTTAGATCCCTCGCAGGCCGGCGAGCAGTACTTC. It yields the protein CASSLDPSQAGEQYF.

This rearrangement joins TRBV12-3 or TRBV12-4 to TRBJ2-1; D not resolved. The CDR3 runs 12 residues. Trimming pared 0 bases from V and 4 bases from J, leaving 1 base between. As DNA, the CDR3 is TGTGCCAGCAGTTTAGCTTACAATGAGCAGTTCTTC. Translation: CASSLAYNEQFF.

V is TRBV7-2 and J is TRBJ2-7, with 7 bases that match TRBD1. Germline V lookup: CDR1 SGHTA, CDR2 FQGNSA. V lost 5 bases, J lost 3 bases, and 10 bases stayed unmatched. The length of the CDR3 is 15 residues. The CDR3 DNA reads TGTGCCAGCAGCCGACTATTAGACAGGGACTACGAGCAGTACTTC. The encoded protein is CASSRLLDRDYEQYF.

This clonotype was found many times. The chain combines TRBV28 with TRBJ2-1; the D gene is possibly TRBD1 (6 bases). This CDR3 is built from 12 residues. Trimming stripped 5 bases from V and 14 bases from J, with 16 bases between. CDR1 is MDHEN and CDR2 is SYDVKM in the germline V gene. As DNA, the CDR3 is TGTGCCAGCAGTGGTAGGGGGTTCGTGGAGTTCTTC. This gives the protein CASSGRGFVEFF.

This clonotype was observed a few times. The chain uses TRBV11-2 and TRBJ2-1; no firm D call. Germline lookup yields CDR1 SGHAT and CDR2 FQNNGV. V was clipped by 5 bases and J by 6 bases, with 5 bases between them. The CDR3 covers 11 residues. The CDR3 coding sequence is TGTGCCAGCAGCGAAGTCAATGAGCAGTTCTTC. Its translation: CASSEVNEQFF. Full variable domain (outside the CDR3, taken from reference TRBV11-2 and TRBJ2-1): EAGVAQSPRYKIIEKRQSVAFWCNPISGHATLYWYQQILGQGPKLLIQFQNNGVVDDSQLPKDRFSAERLKGVDSTLKIQPAKLEDSAVYLCASSEVNEQFFGPGTRLTVL.

This clonotype has ten or more counts. The chain has TRBV18 and TRBJ1-3, with D perhaps matching TRBD1 (6 bases). Germline-derived CDR1 and CDR2 are KGHSH and LQKENI. Between the trimmed V and J ends, which lost 5 bases and 2 bases, there was a span of 10 bases. The CDR3 sequence is 14 residues long. The DNA for the CDR3 is TGTGCCAGCTCAAGTAGACAGGCTGGAAACACCATATATTTT. Encoded protein: CASSSRQAGNTIYF. Full variable domain (missing parts from reference TRBV18 and TRBJ1-3): NAGVMQNPRHLVRRRGQEARLRCSPMKGHSHVYWYRQLPEEGLKFMVYLQKENIIDESGMPKERFSAEFPKEGPSILRIQQVVRGDSAAYFCASSSRQAGNTIYFGEGSWLTVV.

The chain recombines TRBV20-1 with TRBJ2-2, with 12 bases that match TRBD2. The CDR3 sequence is 17 residues long. V was clipped by 0 bases and J by 1 base; unmatched bases: 3. CDR1 and CDR2 from the germline V gene are DFQATT and SNEGSKA (reference sequence). In DNA, the CDR3 is TGCAGTGCTAGAGATGGACTAGCGGGGCGGAACACCGGGGAGCTGTTTTTT. Its protein product is CSARDGLAGRNTGELFF.

Notes on this clonotype: A single base separates this from a much larger clone, so it may be a read error. The V gene is TRBV5-1, the J gene TRBJ2-2; 9 nucleotides line up with TRBD2. The CDR3 extends over 16 amino acids. The germline gives CDR1 SGHRS, CDR2 YFSETQ. The CDR3 sequence: CASSSVLGTSTVELFF. CDR3 sequence (DNA): TGCGCCAGCAGCTCGGTTTTGGGGACTAGCACCGTGGAGCTGTTTTTT.

This clonotype occurred many times. The chain uses TRBV25-1 and TRBJ1-1; the match to TRBD1 covers 7 bases. There are 17 residues in the CDR3. From germline, CDR1 is MGHDK and CDR2 SYGVNS. V was clipped by 4 bases and J by 4 bases; unmatched bases: 15. Written as DNA, the CDR3 is TGTGCCAGCAGTGCATACAGGGGTTTAAGCTCTGGCACTGAAGCTTTCTTT. Translation: CASSAYRGLSSGTEAFF.